Following are 8 T cell receptor beta chains from one sample sequenced in a study of T cells in women clearing cervical HPV infection. Clones were read by immunoSEQ multiplex PCR, and TCRdb kept only the in-frame ones, dropping some. The repertoire table contains some 37,000 clones. Sequenced: blood buffy coat. These receptors were taken from a woman aged 18-70 years with a cervical HPV16 infection that either progressed to CIN3+ or cleared (not recorded which).

For this clone: Coverage ceases 3 residues before the CDR3 finishes, and the germline J gene fills in the end. The chain links TRBV7-2 to TRBJ1-1, with D uncertain. The CDR3 length is 13 residues. Per germline, CDR1 SGHTA and CDR2 FQGNSA. The CDR3 bases that were read are TGTGCCAGCAGCTTAGGCCGACATTACGAA. Protein: CASSLGRHYE. The CDR3 reads in full as CASSLGRHYEAFF.

About this clone: The CDR3 goes on 3 residues after the read ends, and that part is filled in from the germline J gene. The chain links TRBV10-3 to TRBJ1-2, with 7 bases fitting TRBD1. The V segment lost 2 bases and the J segment 5 bases; nucleotides outside the gene matches: 2. The germline CDR1 and CDR2 sequences are ENHRY and SYGVKD. The CDR3 is 13 amino acids. The DNA read from the CDR3 is TGTGCCATCAGTGAGCAGGGGGTTTATGGC. This gives the protein CAISEQGVYG. The CDR3 in full is CAISEQGVYGYTF.

For this clone: The read stops 3 residues short of the end of the CDR3; the missing end is completed from the germline J gene. This chain uses TRBV10-3 with TRBJ2-1, with 13 bases fitting TRBD2. V trimming: 10 bases; J trimming: 7 bases; junction bases outside the gene matches: 7. The length of the CDR3 is 14 residues. Germline V gene sequence: CDR1 ENHRY, CDR2 SYGVKD. CDR3 sequence reads: CARKEGLAGNEQFF. The CDR3 DNA, read in part, is TGTGCCAGGAAAGAGGGACTAGCGGGAAATGAG.

The DNA read from the CDR3 is TGTGCCAGCAAACAGGGGTTCACCGGGGAG. It yields the protein CASKQGFTGE. The entire CDR3 protein reads CASKQGFTGELFF. This sequence joins TRBV2 and TRBJ2-2, with 7 bases fitting TRBD1. Sequencing ends 3 residues short of the CDR3 end; the germline J gene provides the rest. V gave up 7 bases and J gave up 4 bases; unmatched junction bases: 3. Germline loops: CDR1 SNHLY, CDR2 FYNNEI. This CDR3 is built from 13 residues.

With respect to this clone: Read sequence stops 3 residues before the CDR3 end, and the germline J gene provides the missing end. The J gene is TRBJ2-3, the V gene TRBV7-9; D gene unclear. Trimming stripped 5 bases from V and 1 base from J, with 7 bases between. The CDR3 sequence is 13 residues long. CDR1 is SEHNR and CDR2 is FQNEAQ in the germline V gene (reference sequence). The sequenced CDR3 bases are TGTGCCAGCAGCGGGCCCGGCACAGATACG. Encoded protein: CASSGPGTDT. The entire CDR3 protein is CASSGPGTDTQYF.

As concerns this clone: An end of the junction does not agree with germline; a read error may underlie this. The read comes to an end 3 residues before the CDR3 does, leaving the germline J gene to fill in the end. The chain employs TRBV4-2 and TRBJ1-4; D possibly corresponds to TRBD1 (6 bases). From germline, CDR1 is LGHNA and CDR2 YNFKEQ. The CDR3 contains 16 residues. The CDR3 DNA, read in part, is TGCGCCAGCAGCCAAGGAAACAGGGCAACTAATGAAAAA. Amino acid sequence: CASSQGNRATNEK. The full CDR3 reads CASSQGNRATNEKLFF.

Note on this clone: The CDR3 extends 3 residues past the end of the read, so its final part is completed from the germline J gene. V usage is TRBV20-1 and J usage is TRBJ2-7, with D tentatively TRBD1 (5 bases). The CDR3 consists of 13 residues. V was clipped by 2 bases and J by 3 bases, with 11 bases between them. Germline V CDR1 and CDR2: DFQATT, SNEGSKA (reference sequence). Incomplete CDR3 DNA: TGCAGTGCTAGACTAGTAGGGGACTACGAG. Encoded protein: CSARLVGDYE. The entire CDR3 sequence reads CSARLVGDYEQYF.

On this clone: The sequence runs out 3 residues before the end of the CDR3; the remainder is reconstructed from the germline J gene. This chain joins TRBV10-3 and TRBJ2-7, with 9 bases lining up with TRBD1. Germline V gives CDR1 ENHRY, CDR2 SYGVKD. V lost 8 bases to trimming and J lost 4 bases; unmatched junction nucleotides: 9. The length of the CDR3 is 14 residues. This CDR3 is CAISRGQGSYEQYF. The CDR3 bases that were read are TGTGCCATCTCTAGAGGACAGGGGTCGTACGAG.